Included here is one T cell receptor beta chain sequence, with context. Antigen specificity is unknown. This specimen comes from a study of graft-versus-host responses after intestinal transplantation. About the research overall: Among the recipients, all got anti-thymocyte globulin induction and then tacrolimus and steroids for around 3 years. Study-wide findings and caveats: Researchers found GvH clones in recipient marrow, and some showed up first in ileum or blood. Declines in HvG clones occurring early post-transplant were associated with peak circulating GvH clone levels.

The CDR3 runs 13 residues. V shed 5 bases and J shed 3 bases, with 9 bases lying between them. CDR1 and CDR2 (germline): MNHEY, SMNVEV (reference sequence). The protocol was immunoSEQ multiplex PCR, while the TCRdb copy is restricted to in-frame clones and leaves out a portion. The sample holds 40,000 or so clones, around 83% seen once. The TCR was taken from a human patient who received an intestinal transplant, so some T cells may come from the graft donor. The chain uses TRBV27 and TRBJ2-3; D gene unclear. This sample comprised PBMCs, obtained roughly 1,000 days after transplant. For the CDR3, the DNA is TGTGCCAGCAGTGTCTATAGAACAGATACGCAGTATTTT. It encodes CASSVYRTDTQYF.